These T cell receptor beta chains were read from a single sample in a study of response to subunit inactivated influenza vaccine. Via MiXCR, TCRdb re-called the RT-PCR reads, giving one row per CDR3 protein. This sample has about 190,000 distinct CDR3 sequences; around 15% occur once, and the top ten carry approximately 25%. Sequencing used CD8+ T cells sorted from PBMCs, obtained around 5 days after vaccination. The receptors come from a man aged 50 or older who received an inactivated influenza vaccine. CDR3s include the opening cysteine and the closing phenylalanine or tryptophan. The order of the fields is CDR3 length, V gene, D gene, J gene, clone size, CDR3 protein, CDR3 DNA. The D gene is left open where the match is weak. Clone size is given for some rows only: seen once, a few or many times, or a class if the clone is expanded.

13,TRBV27,TRBD1,TRBJ2-1,.,CASRQGANNEQFF,TGTGCCAGCAGACAGGGGGCAAACAATGAGCAGTTCTTC
14,TRBV20-1,TRBD1,TRBJ2-7,.,CSARGTGTGHEQYF,TGCAGTGCTAGGGGAACCGGGACAGGCCACGAGCAGTACTTC
15,TRBV20-1,TRBD2,TRBJ2-1,few,CSARDGTSGYNEQFF,TGCAGTGCTAGAGACGGGACTAGCGGATACAATGAGCAGTTCTTC
15,TRBV12-3/TRBV12-4,.,TRBJ2-2,few,CASSFEGLGTGELFF,TGTGCCAGCAGTTTTGAGGGGTTGGGGACCGGGGAGCTGTTTTTT
16,TRBV30,TRBD2,TRBJ2-3,.,CAWSAGTSGYTDTQYF,TGTGCCTGGAGCGCTGGGACTAGCGGGTACACAGATACGCAGTATTTT
12,TRBV6-5,.,TRBJ2-3,few,CASGFGTDTQYF,TGTGCCAGTGGATTTGGCACAGATACGCAGTATTTT
15,TRBV14,TRBD2,TRBJ2-3,few,CASSLSGGRLDTQYF,TGTGCCAGCAGCCTCTCGGGGGGGAGGCTGGATACGCAGTATTTT
16,TRBV6-1,TRBD1,TRBJ1-5,.,CASSARTGGAGQPQHF,TGTGCCAGCAGTGCTAGGACAGGGGGCGCTGGGCAGCCCCAGCATTTT
18,TRBV4-3,.,TRBJ2-1,.,CASSQDWSGASYYNEQFF,TGCGCCAGCAGCCAAGACTGGTCCGGGGCCAGTTATTACAATGAGCAGTTCTTC
12,TRBV6-2/TRBV6-3,.,TRBJ2-1,.,CASSYPANEQFF,TGTGCCAGCAGTTACCCAGCCAATGAGCAGTTCTTC